The next 3 T cell receptor beta chains were all read from a single sample in a study of T cell repertoires in cytomegalovirus infection. These receptors have no identified antigens. TCRdb ran MiXCR on the reads and lists one entry per CDR3 protein. The sample has some 500,000 distinct CDR3 sequences, over 35% seen once; the top ten hold 48%. The sample was cultured PBMCs, taken from culture after CMV antigen stimulation. The source of these receptors is a human donor in good health (CMV status not recorded). Some clones in this sample may be carry-over from other donors' samples.

The V and J genes are TRBV6-1 and TRBJ2-1; perhaps TRBD2 as D (6 bases). Germline CDR1 MNHNS, CDR2 SASEGT. V lost 4 bases and J 6 bases, leaving 22 bases between the germline ends. This CDR3 contains 17 residues. DNA for the CDR3: TGTGCCAGCAGTGGCTACGCCGGGACTCGGGCCATCAATGAGCAGTTCTTC. This encodes CASSGYAGTRAINEQFF.

The V call is TRBV24-1, the J call TRBJ2-3; 11 bases are a match to TRBD2. The CDR3 consists of 18 residues. The V and J ends lost 3 bases and 0 bases, in that order; junction bases with no gene match: 7. Germline V lookup: CDR1 KGHDR, CDR2 SFDVKD. The CDR3 coding sequence is TGTGCCACCAGTGATCCTGGGACTAGCGGAACTAGCACAGATACGCAGTATTTT. It is translated as CATSDPGTSGTSTDTQYF.

This clonotype showed up just a few times. This chain connects TRBV11-3 to TRBJ1-1; perhaps TRBD1 as D (5 bases). Between the trimmed V and J ends, which lost 2 bases and 8 bases, there was a span of 21 bases. CDR1 and CDR2 from the germline V gene are SGHNT and YENEEA. This CDR3 has 16 residues. DNA of the CDR3: TGTGCCAGCAGCTTAACTCAGGGCTTCGGGCCGGAAGAAGCTTTCTTT. Amino acids: CASSLTQGFGPEEAFF.